Listed below are T cell receptor beta chains from one sample, sequenced in a study of blood T cell repertoires in COVID-19. Clones were sequenced by immunoSEQ multiplex PCR, and TCRdb holds only the in-frame ones, with some missing. This table holds 82,000 or so clones, around 89% found once. The sample taken for sequencing was PBMCs or T cells enriched from blood (not recorded which). Every receptor here comes from a woman aged 45-60 years with acute COVID-19. CDR3s include the opening cysteine and the closing phenylalanine or tryptophan.

cdr3_aa	v_call	j_call
CASSLDGSGSEAFF	TRBV5-4	TRBJ1-1
CASSQTTGFSYNSPLHF	TRBV23-1	TRBJ1-6
CASSIVGLNTEAFF	TRBV19	TRBJ1-1
CASSLNGLAGGEQYF	TRBV27	TRBJ2-7
CASSPRQGTDTQYF	TRBV4-1	TRBJ2-3
CASSLDREAFF	TRBV5-1	TRBJ1-1
CATRQTGEGNYGYTF	TRBV24-1	TRBJ1-2
CASSSQGRGTEAFF	TRBV7-3	TRBJ1-1
CASSPQTRNTEAFF	TRBV18	TRBJ1-1
CASSHHRKSNEKLFF	TRBV23-1	TRBJ1-4
CASSSGQVGETQYF	TRBV19	TRBJ2-5
CASSSTGTGGFVVDYGYTF	TRBV7-9	TRBJ1-2
CASTEASSGNTIYF	TRBV2	TRBJ1-3
CSASKEGGDGYTF	TRBV20-1	TRBJ1-2
CASSLPGSVDTQYF	TRBV5-6	TRBJ2-3
CASSIMRLGDNEQFF	TRBV19	TRBJ2-1
CASSPGTGGLGNQPQHF	TRBV27	TRBJ1-5
CASSTSGSGELFF	TRBV19	TRBJ2-2
CASSSGQGNTEAFF	TRBV5-6	TRBJ1-1
CSVAGAPSYNEQFF	TRBV29-1	TRBJ2-1
CSVVGGSNYGYTF	TRBV29-1	TRBJ1-2
CASTPVRQGKGNTEAFF	TRBV19	TRBJ1-1
CASSLPRGSGANVLTF	TRBV7-8	TRBJ2-6
CASSVGAGQETQYF	TRBV9	TRBJ2-5
CASGPGLAGGADTQYF	TRBV12-5	TRBJ2-3
CASSYRRLAGTVGEQYF	TRBV6-2/TRBV6-3	TRBJ2-7
CASSRYAGQMIEKLFF	TRBV7-3	TRBJ1-4
CASRPGDRVYEQYF	TRBV7-2	TRBJ2-7
CASSLGRGLHTYEQYF	TRBV7-2	TRBJ2-7
CASSLGQGNQPQHF	TRBV7-9	TRBJ1-5
CAWSSGYEQYF	TRBV30	TRBJ2-7
CASSQEADSEAFF	TRBV3-1/TRBV3-2	TRBJ1-1